Each of the 10 T cell receptor beta chains below was sequenced from the same sample in a study of blood T cell repertoires in COVID-19 (dated by TCRdb to about 2020). Libraries were prepared through the immunoSEQ multiplex PCR assay. Held by TCRdb, this immuneACCESS table contains in-frame sequences only and omits some clones. Under half of the omission traces to an unresolved V gene where checked; the cause of the rest is unknown. Within this sample are 250,000 or so clones, with around 80% of them counted one time only. The ten largest clones represent less than 3.5% of the sample. The sequenced sample was peripheral blood. These receptors were collected from a woman in her late teens or twenties with acute or convalescent COVID-19.

This clone was observed a handful of times. This chain uses TRBV5-1 with TRBJ2-2; no clear D. Trimming cost V 2 bases and J 6 bases, with 5 bases left between them. This CDR3 has 12 residues. Germline lookup yields CDR1 SGHRS and CDR2 YFSETQ. CDR3 sequence (DNA): TGCGCCAGCAGCTTATGGCCCGGGGAGCTGTTTTTT. Translated, it gives CASSLWPGELFF. Drawing the rest from reference TRBV5-1 and TRBJ2-2, the complete variable domain is KAGVTQTPRYLIKTRGQQVTLSCSPISGHRSVSWYQQTPGQGLQFLFEYFSETQRNKGNFPGRFSGRQFSNSRSEMNVSTLELGDSALYLCASSLWPGELFFGEGSRLTVL.

The rearrangement links TRBV12-2 to TRBJ2-1; TRBD2 is taken as the D call from the table, unchecked against the DNA. TRBV12-2 represents a pseudogene. The CDR3 totals 18 residues. The CDR3 here is CASRLGGTTSRMNNEQFF. The CDR3 nucleotides are TGTGCAAGTCGCTTGGGGGGGACGACTAGCAGAATGAACAATGAGCAGTTCTTC.

This clone was observed once. Other nucleotide sequences from this sample produce the same CDR3. The V gene is TRBV18, the J gene TRBJ2-7, with D tentatively TRBD1 (5 bases). CDR3 length: 14 amino acids. Germline V CDR1 and CDR2: KGHSH, LQKENI. V lost 1 base to trimming and J lost 2 bases, with 9 bases between them. The CDR3 loop reads CASSPRGQAYEQYF. As DNA, the CDR3 is TGTGCCAGCTCACCACGCGGACAAGCCTACGAGCAGTACTTC.

The chain couples TRBV7-6 to TRBJ1-5; TRBD1 aligns across 9 bases. J gave up 9 bases and V 5 bases, and 8 bases lay outside the gene matches. Looked up from germline, CDR1 is SGHVS and CDR2 is FNYEAQ. This CDR3 is built from 14 residues. In nucleotides, the CDR3 is TGTGCCAGCAGCCCAGGTACAGGGGGCTGGCCCCAGCATTTT. As protein: CASSPGTGGWPQHF.

This clone was counted between two and nine times. This CDR3 reads CASSLSGIDSLGGYTF. For the CDR3, the DNA is TGTGCCAGCAGCTTGTCAGGGATTGATTCTCTTGGCGGCTACACCTTC. The rearrangement joins TRBV7-9 to TRBJ1-2, with D maybe TRBD1 (5 bases). Looked up from germline, CDR1 is SEHNR and CDR2 is FQNEAQ (reference sequence). Trimming left V 3 bases short and J 8 bases short, with 22 bases between. The length of the CDR3 is 16 residues.

The V call is TRBV30, the J call TRBJ2-1, with 9 bases identical to TRBD2. The CDR3 contains 15 residues. V lost 0 bases, J lost 3 bases, and 3 bases stayed unmatched. Germline V gives CDR1 GTSNPN, CDR2 SVGIG (reference sequence). The CDR3 DNA follows: TGTGCCTGGAGTGTGCTAGCGGGGAGCTACAATGAGCAGTTCTTC. It encodes CAWSVLAGSYNEQFF.

V usage is TRBV27 and J usage is TRBJ2-3; D may be TRBD2 (5 bases). The germline V gene has CDR1 MNHEY and CDR2 SMNVEV (reference sequence). This CDR3 region has 12 residues. Trimming stripped 6 bases from V and 6 bases from J, with 10 bases between. Here the CDR3 DNA reads TGTGCCAGCAGCCGCCCGGGGGATACGCAGTATTTT. Residues: CASSRPGDTQYF.

The chain joins TRBV18 to TRBJ1-2, with 8 bases fitting TRBD1. Germline CDR1 KGHSH, CDR2 LQKENI. Trimming took 4 bases from V and 0 from J; bases not matched to a gene: 4. The CDR3 totals 15 residues. The CDR3 is CASSQGQDTNYGYTF. The CDR3 DNA is TGTGCCAGCTCACAGGGACAGGATACTAACTATGGCTACACCTTC.

The chain recombines TRBV4-2 with TRBJ1-5; 10 positions agree with TRBD1. The length of the CDR3 is 15 residues. The V segment lost 2 bases and the J segment 5 bases; nucleotides outside the gene matches: 3. The germline V gene has CDR1 LGHNA and CDR2 YNFKEQ. Here the CDR3 reads CASSQRTGGDQPQHF. DNA of the CDR3: TGTGCCAGCAGCCAACGGACAGGGGGGGATCAGCCCCAGCATTTT.

The chain joins TRBV5-6 to TRBJ2-7; 11 nucleotides agree with TRBD2. Trimming at V came to 4 bases and at J to 3 bases, leaving 6 bases not matched to a gene. The CDR3 loop spans 15 amino acids. Germline V gene sequence: CDR1 SGHDT, CDR2 YYEEEE. This CDR3 is CASSTDLAGGYEQYF. The CDR3 DNA reads as TGTGCCAGCAGCACCGATCTAGCGGGGGGCTACGAGCAGTACTTC.